What follows are 13 T cell receptor beta chains derived from one specimen sequenced in a study of OX40 agonist ivuxolimab in advanced cancers. Assay: immunoSEQ multiplex PCR; the TCRdb copy retains only in-frame clones and omits some. The sample consists of fewer than 100,000 clones, 80% to 90% of them appearing once. Sequenced material: CD4+ or CD8+ T cells sorted from blood, taken in a trial of the OX40 agonist ivuxolimab. Receptors were obtained from an adult with an advanced solid tumor such as melanoma, head and neck, liver or kidney cancer.

This clone was observed a few times. J is TRBJ1-2 and V is TRBV18; D is ambiguous. The CDR3 is 14 amino acids. Trimming took 2 bases from V and 8 from J, leaving 15 bases between them. Germline CDR1 and CDR2: KGHSH and LQKENI. In nucleotides, the CDR3 is TGTGCCAGCTCACCAGAGTTGGGCCCCTCGGGCTACACCTTC. This sequence encodes CASSPELGPSGYTF.

The rearrangement links TRBV29-1 to TRBJ1-2; D might be TRBD1 (5 bases). Germline V gene sequence: CDR1 SQVTM, CDR2 ANQGSEA. This CDR3 is 13 amino acids long. The V gene lost 7 bases and the J gene lost 4 bases, with 16 bases spanning the gap. The CDR3 DNA reads TGCAGCGCTACTCCGGGGGGAAGCTATGGCTACACCTTC. It translates to CSATPGGSYGYTF.

The CDR3 sequence: CASSLTRTGAIQPQHF. The CDR3, as DNA: TGTGCCAGCAGCTTAACCCGGACAGGGGCGATCCAGCCCCAGCATTTT. This chain connects TRBV5-6 to TRBJ1-5; 9 positions agree with TRBD1. With V trimmed by 2 bases and J by 7 bases, 10 bases remained unmatched. Germline CDR1 reads SGHDT; CDR2 reads YYEEEE. The CDR3 spans 16 residues.

This chain joins TRBV15 and TRBJ2-3; 9 bases fit TRBD2. The length of the CDR3 is 19 residues. With V trimmed by 0 bases and J by 0 bases, 10 bases remained unmatched. The germline V gene has CDR1 LNHNV and CDR2 YYDKDF (reference sequence). The CDR3 spells CATSRDPLTSGPSTDTQYF. The CDR3 nucleotides read TGTGCCACCAGCAGAGATCCGTTGACTAGCGGCCCTAGCACAGATACGCAGTATTTT.

Concerning this clone: Other DNA sequences in this sample translate to the same CDR3. This chain joins TRBV6-5 and TRBJ1-1, with D possibly TRBD1 on 6 matching bases. V was pared by 7 bases and J by 5 bases, with 8 bases between. The CDR3 extends over 11 amino acids. Germline CDR1 and CDR2: MNHEY and SVGAGI. This CDR3 reads CASNRGTEAFF. In DNA, the CDR3 is TGTGCCAGCAATAGGGGGACTGAAGCTTTCTTT.

The chain links TRBV18 to TRBJ2-7; 8 bases map to TRBD1. CDR3 length: 14 amino acids. The germline V gene has CDR1 KGHSH and CDR2 LQKENI. With V trimmed by 3 bases and J by 2 bases, 3 bases remained unmatched. CDR3 nucleotides: TGTGCCAGCTCACCGGGACAGGTTCCCTACGAGCAGTACTTC. It yields the protein CASSPGQVPYEQYF.

The rearrangement uses TRBV19 and TRBJ1-1; perhaps TRBD1 as D (6 bases). Trimming left V 4 bases short and J 3 bases short, with 12 bases between. The CDR3 covers 14 residues. Germline V gene lookup returns CDR1 LNHDA and CDR2 SQIVND (reference sequence). The CDR3 here is CASSTPGAHTEAFF. The CDR3, as DNA: TGTGCCAGTAGTACACCAGGGGCTCACACTGAAGCTTTCTTT.

The chain combines TRBV5-1 with TRBJ2-2, with 11 nucleotides matching TRBD2. Germline V gene lookup returns CDR1 SGHRS and CDR2 YFSETQ. With V trimmed by 4 bases and J by 0 bases, 5 bases remained unmatched. The CDR3 is 17 residues long. CDR3 coding DNA: TGCGCCAGCAGCCTCCCGACTAGCGGGGCGAACACCGGGGAGCTGTTTTTT. Residues: CASSLPTSGANTGELFF.

The CDR3 region is CASSPPGQGTGETQYF. The CDR3 nucleotides are TGCGCCAGCAGCCCCCCGGGACAGGGGACCGGGGAGACCCAGTACTTC. The V gene is TRBV4-1, the J gene TRBJ2-5; the match to TRBD1 covers 10 bases. Germline CDR1 MGHRA, CDR2 YSYEKL. The CDR3 sequence is 16 residues long. V gave up 4 bases and J gave up 5 bases; unmatched junction bases: 10.

The chain links TRBV4-1 to TRBJ2-7, with D possibly called TRBD1 or TRBD2 (5 bases each). V lost 4 bases to trimming and J lost 7 bases, with 29 bases between them. The CDR3 is 18 amino acids. Germline assignment: CDR1 MGHRA and CDR2 YSYEKL. CDR3 protein: CASSLSGRSAAAGGEQYF. As DNA, the CDR3 is TGCGCCAGCAGCCTTTCGGGACGAAGCGCCGCAGCAGGTGGGGAGCAGTACTTC.

The rearrangement uses TRBV28 and TRBJ2-1; the D gene is possibly TRBD2 (6 bases). This CDR3 contains 13 residues. V lost 4 bases and J 15 bases, leaving 19 bases between the germline ends. Germline CDR1 and CDR2: MDHEN and SYDVKM. The CDR3 here is CASSSPTSTKLFF. CDR3 in DNA: TGTGCCAGCAGTTCCCCCACTAGCACAAAATTGTTCTTC.

V and J are TRBV5-6 and TRBJ2-7; D remains unclear. The CDR3 has 13 amino acids. The V end lost 4 bases, the J end lost 1 base, and 9 bases lay between the germline ends. CDR1 and CDR2 (germline): SGHDT, YYEEEE. CDR3 nucleotide sequence: TGTGCCAGCAGCCCTCGCAGATCCTACGAGCAGTACTTC. It is translated as CASSPRRSYEQYF.

The chain is built from TRBV5-6 and TRBJ1-5; D gene uncertain. V was pared by 0 bases and J by 0 bases, with 7 bases between. The CDR3 sequence is 15 residues long. Germline V gives CDR1 SGHDT, CDR2 YYEEEE. The CDR3 sequence: CASSLEGYSNQPQHF. CDR3 sequence (DNA): TGTGCCAGCAGCTTGGAGGGTTATAGCAATCAGCCCCAGCATTTT.